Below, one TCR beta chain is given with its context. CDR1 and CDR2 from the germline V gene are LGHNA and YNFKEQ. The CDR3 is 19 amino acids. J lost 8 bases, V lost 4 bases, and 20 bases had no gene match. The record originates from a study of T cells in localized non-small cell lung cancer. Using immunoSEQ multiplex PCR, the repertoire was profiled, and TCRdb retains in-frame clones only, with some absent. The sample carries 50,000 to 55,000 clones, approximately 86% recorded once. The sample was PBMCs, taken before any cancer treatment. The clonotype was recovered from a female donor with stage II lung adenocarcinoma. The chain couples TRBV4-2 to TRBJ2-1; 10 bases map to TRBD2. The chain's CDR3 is CASSPFASSGGARPDEQFF. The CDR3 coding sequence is TGTGCCAGCAGCCCATTCGCTTCGAGCGGGGGGGCCCGCCCGGATGAGCAGTTCTTC.